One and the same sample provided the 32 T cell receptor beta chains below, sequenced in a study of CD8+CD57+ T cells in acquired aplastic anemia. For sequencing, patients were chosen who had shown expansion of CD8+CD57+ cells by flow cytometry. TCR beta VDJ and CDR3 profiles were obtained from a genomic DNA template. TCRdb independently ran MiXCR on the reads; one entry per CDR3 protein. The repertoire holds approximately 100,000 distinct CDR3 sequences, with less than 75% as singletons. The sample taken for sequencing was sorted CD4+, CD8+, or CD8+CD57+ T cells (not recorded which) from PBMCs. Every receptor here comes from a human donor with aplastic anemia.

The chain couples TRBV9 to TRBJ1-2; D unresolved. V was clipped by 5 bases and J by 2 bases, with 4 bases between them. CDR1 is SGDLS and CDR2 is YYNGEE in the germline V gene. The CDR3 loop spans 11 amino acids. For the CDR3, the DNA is TGTGCCAGCAGTAACAACTATGGCTACACCTTC. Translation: CASSNNYGYTF.

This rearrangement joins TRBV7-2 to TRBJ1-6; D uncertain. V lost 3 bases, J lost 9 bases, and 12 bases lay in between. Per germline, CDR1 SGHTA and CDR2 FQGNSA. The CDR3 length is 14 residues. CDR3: CASSLGPGSSPLHF. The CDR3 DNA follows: TGTGCCAGCAGCTTGGGTCCGGGCAGTTCACCCCTCCACTTT. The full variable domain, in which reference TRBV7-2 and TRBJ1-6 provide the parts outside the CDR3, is GAGVSQSPSNKVTEKGKDVELRCDPISGHTALYWYRQSLGQGLEFLIYFQGNSAPDKSGLPSDRFSAERTGGSVSTLTIQRTQQEDSAVYLCASSLGPGSSPLHFGNGTRLTVT.

CDR3 in amino acids: CATGQGFYNEQFF. As DNA, the CDR3 is TGTGCCACCGGACAGGGATTCTACAATGAGCAGTTCTTC. The chain combines TRBV15 with TRBJ2-1; 8 bases match TRBD1. The germline V gene encodes CDR1 LNHNV and CDR2 YYDKDF (reference sequence). V dropped 8 bases and J dropped 3; count of bases not matched to a gene: 3. This CDR3 spans 13 amino acids. Full variable domain (outside the CDR3, taken from reference TRBV15 and TRBJ2-1): DAMVIQNPRYQVTQFGKPVTLSCSQTLNHNVMYWYQQKSSQAPKLLFHYYDKDFNNEADTPDNFQSRRPNTSFCFLDIRSPGLGDTAMYLCATGQGFYNEQFFGPGTRLTVL.

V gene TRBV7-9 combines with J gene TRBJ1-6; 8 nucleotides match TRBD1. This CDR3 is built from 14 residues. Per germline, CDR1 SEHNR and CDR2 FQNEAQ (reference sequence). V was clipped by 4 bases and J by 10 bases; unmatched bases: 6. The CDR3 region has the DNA TGTGCCAGCAGCTCAGGGGGCGCGCACTCACCCCTCCACTTT. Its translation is CASSSGGAHSPLHF.

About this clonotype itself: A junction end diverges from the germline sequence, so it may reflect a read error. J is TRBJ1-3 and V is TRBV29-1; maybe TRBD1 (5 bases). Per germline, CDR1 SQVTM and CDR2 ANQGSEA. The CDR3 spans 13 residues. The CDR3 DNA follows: TGCAGCGTTGAAGGACAGTCTGGAAAGACCATATATTTT. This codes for CSVEGQSGKTIYF.

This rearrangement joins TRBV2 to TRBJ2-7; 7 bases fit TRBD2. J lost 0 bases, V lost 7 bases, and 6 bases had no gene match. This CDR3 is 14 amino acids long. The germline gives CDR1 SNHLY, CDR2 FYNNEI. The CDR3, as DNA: TGTGCCAGCATGGACGGGAGGAGCTCCTACGAGCAGTACTTC. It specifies CASMDGRSSYEQYF.

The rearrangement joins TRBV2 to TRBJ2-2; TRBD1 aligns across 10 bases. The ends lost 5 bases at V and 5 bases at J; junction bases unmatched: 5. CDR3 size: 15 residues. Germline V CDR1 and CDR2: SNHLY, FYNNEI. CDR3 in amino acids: CASSRTGGSTGELFF. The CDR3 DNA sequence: TGTGCCAGCAGTAGGACAGGGGGAAGTACCGGGGAGCTGTTTTTT.

The CDR3 DNA reads TGTGCCAGCAATAGCGGGAGGGCCGCAGATACGCAGTATTTT. Protein: CASNSGRAADTQYF. The chain joins TRBV14 to TRBJ2-3, with TRBD2 matching 11 bases. The V gene end was trimmed by 7 bases and the J gene end by 4 bases; junction bases not matched to a gene: 4. The V gene's germline CDR1 is SGHDN and CDR2 FVKESK. The CDR3 has 14 residues.

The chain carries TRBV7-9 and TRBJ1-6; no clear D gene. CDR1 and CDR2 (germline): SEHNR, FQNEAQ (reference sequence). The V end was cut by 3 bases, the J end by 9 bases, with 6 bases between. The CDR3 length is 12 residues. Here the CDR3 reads CASSFRGSPLHF. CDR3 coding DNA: TGTGCCAGCAGCTTCCGAGGTTCACCCCTCCACTTT.

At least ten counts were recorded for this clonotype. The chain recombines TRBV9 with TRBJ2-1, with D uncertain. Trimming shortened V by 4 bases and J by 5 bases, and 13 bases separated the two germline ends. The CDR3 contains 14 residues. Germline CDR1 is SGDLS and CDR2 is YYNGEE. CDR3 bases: TGTGCCAGCAGCTTGCGGAGTTCCAACAATGAGCAGTTCTTC. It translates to CASSLRSSNNEQFF.

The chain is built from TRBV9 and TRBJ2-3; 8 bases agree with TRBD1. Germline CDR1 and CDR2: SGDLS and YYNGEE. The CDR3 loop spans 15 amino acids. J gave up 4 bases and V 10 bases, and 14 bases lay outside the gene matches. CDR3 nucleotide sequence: TGTGCCTCCGGGGCCGGACAGGGAGGAGCAGATACGCAGTATTTT. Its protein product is CASGAGQGGADTQYF.

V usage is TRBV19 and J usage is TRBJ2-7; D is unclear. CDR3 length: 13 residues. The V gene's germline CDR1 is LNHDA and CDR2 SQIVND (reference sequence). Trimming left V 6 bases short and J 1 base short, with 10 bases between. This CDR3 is CASSSTLSYEQYF. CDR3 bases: TGTGCCAGTAGCTCGACCCTGTCCTACGAGCAGTACTTC. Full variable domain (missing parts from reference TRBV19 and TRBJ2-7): DGGITQSPKYLFRKEGQNVTLSCEQNLNHDAMYWYRQDPGQGLRLIYYSQIVNDFQKGDIAEGYSVSREKKESFPLTVTSAQKNPTAFYLCASSSTLSYEQYFGPGTRLTVT.

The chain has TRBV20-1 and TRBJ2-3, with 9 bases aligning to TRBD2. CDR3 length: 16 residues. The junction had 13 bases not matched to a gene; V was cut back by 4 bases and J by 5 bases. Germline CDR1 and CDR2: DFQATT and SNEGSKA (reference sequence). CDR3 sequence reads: CSATDLAGWDVDTQYF. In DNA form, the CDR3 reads TGCAGTGCTACCGATCTAGCGGGGTGGGACGTAGATACGCAGTATTTT.

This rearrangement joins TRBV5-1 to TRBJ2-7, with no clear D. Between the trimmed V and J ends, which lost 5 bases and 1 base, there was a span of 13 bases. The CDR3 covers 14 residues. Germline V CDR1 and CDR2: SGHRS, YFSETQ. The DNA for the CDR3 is TGCGCCAGCAGGGATCCGACATATTCCTACGAGCAGTACTTC. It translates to CASRDPTYSYEQYF.

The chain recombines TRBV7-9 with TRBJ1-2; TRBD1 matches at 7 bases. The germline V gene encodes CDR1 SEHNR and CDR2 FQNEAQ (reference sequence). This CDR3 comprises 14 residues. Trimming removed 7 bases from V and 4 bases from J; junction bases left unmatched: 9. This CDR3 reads CASTASNRGYGYTF. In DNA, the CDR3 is TGTGCCAGCACCGCTTCGAACAGGGGCTATGGCTACACCTTC.

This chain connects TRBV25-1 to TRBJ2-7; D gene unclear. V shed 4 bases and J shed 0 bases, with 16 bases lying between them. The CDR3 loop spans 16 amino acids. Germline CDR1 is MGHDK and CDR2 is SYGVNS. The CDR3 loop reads CASSGLVPPSSYEQYF. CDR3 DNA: TGTGCCAGCAGTGGATTGGTTCCCCCCAGCTCCTACGAGCAGTACTTC.

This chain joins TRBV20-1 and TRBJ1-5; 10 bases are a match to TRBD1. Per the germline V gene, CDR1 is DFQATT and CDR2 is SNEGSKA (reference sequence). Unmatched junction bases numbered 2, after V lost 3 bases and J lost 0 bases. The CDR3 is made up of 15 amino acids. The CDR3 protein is CSASRTGGSNQPQHF. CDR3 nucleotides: TGCAGTGCTAGCAGGACAGGGGGTAGCAATCAGCCCCAGCATTTT.

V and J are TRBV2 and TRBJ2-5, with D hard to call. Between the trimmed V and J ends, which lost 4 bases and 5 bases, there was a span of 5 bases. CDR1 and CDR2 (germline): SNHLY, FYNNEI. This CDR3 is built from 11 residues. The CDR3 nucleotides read TGTGCCAGCAGTGGGTGGGAGACCCAGTACTTC. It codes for CASSGWETQYF.

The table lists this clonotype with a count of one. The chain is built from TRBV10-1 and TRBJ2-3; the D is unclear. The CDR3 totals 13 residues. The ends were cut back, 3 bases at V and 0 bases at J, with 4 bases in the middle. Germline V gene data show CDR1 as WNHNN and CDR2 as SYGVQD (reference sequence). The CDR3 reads CASSDPSTDTQYF. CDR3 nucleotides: TGCGCCAGCAGTGACCCGAGCACAGATACGCAGTATTTT.

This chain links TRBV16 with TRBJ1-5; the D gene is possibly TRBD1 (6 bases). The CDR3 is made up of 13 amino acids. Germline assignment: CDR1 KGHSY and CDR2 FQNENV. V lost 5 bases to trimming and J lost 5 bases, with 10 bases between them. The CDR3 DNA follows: TGTGCCAGCAGCTCACAGGGTGATCAGCCCCAGCATTTT. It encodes CASSSQGDQPQHF. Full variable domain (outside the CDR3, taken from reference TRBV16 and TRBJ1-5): GEEVAQTPKHLVRGEGQKAKLYCAPIKGHSYVFWYQQVLKNEFKFLISFQNENVFDETGMPKERFSAKCLPNSPCSLEIQATKLEDSAVYFCASSSQGDQPQHFGDGTRLSIL.

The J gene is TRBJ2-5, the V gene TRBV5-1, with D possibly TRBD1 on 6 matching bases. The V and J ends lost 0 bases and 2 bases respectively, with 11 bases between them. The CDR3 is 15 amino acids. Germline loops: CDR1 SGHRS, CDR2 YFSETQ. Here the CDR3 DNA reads TGCGCCAGCAGCTTGGTTGGGACACAACAAGAGACCCAGTACTTC. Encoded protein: CASSLVGTQQETQYF.

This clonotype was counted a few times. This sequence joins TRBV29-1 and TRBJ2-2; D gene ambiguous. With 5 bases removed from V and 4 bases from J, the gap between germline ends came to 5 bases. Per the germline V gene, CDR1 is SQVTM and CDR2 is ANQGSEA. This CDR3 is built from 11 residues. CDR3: CSVRSTGELFF. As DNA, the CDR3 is TGCAGCGTTAGGTCCACCGGGGAGCTGTTTTTT.

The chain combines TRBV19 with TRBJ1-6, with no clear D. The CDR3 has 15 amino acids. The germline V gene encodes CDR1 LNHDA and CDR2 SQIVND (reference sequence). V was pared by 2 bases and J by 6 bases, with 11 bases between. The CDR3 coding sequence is TGTGCCAGTAGTATATGGGAGGGCGTTAATTCACCCCTCCACTTT. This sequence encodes CASSIWEGVNSPLHF.

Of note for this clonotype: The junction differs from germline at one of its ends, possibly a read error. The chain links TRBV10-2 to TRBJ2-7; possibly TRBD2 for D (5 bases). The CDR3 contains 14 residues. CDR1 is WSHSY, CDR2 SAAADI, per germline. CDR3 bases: TGCGCCAGCAGTGAGCGAGGGATCCCCTACGAGCAGCACTTC. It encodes CASSERGIPYEQHF.

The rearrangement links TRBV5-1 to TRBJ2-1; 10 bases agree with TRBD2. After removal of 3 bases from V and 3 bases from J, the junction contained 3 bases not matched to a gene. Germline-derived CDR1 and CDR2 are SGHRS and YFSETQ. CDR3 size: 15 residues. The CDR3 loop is CASSSGLAVYNEQFF. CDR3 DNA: TGCGCCAGCAGCTCTGGACTAGCGGTCTACAATGAGCAGTTCTTC.

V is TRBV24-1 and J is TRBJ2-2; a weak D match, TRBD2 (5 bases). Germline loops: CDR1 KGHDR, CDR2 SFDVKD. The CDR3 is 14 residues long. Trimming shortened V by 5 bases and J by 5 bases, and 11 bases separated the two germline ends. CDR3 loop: CATSVRTGTGELFF. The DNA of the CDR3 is TGTGCCACCAGTGTCCGGACGGGGACCGGGGAGCTGTTTTTT.

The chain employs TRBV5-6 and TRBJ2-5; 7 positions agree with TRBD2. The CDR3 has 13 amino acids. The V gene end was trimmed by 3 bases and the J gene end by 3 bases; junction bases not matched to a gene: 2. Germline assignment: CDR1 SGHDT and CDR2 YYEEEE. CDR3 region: CASSWTRKETQYF. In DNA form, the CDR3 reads TGTGCCAGCAGCTGGACTAGAAAAGAGACCCAGTACTTC.

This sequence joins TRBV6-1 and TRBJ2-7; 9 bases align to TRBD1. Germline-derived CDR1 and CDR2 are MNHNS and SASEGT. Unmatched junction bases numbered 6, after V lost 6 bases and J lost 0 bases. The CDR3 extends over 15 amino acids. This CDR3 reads CASRKPGQGSYEQYF. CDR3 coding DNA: TGTGCCAGCAGGAAGCCGGGACAGGGCTCCTACGAGCAGTACTTC.

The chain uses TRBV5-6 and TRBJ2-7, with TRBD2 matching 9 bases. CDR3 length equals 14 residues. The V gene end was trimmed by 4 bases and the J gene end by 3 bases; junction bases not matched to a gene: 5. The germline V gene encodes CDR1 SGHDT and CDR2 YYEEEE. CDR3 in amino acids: CASSVLAGDYEQYF. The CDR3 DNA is TGTGCCAGCAGCGTTTTAGCGGGGGACTACGAGCAGTACTTC. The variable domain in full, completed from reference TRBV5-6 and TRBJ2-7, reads DAGVTQSPTHLIKTRGQQVTLRCSPKSGHDTVSWYQQALGQGPQFIFQYYEEEERQRGNFPDRFSGHQFPNYSSELNVNALLLGDSALYLCASSVLAGDYEQYFGPGTRLTVT.

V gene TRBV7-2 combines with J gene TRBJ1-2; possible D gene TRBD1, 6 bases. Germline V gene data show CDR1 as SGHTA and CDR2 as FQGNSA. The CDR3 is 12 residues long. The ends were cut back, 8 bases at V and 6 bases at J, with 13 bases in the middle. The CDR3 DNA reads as TGTGCCAGCTCGCGAGGGGGAGATGGCTACACCTTC. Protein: CASSRGGDGYTF.

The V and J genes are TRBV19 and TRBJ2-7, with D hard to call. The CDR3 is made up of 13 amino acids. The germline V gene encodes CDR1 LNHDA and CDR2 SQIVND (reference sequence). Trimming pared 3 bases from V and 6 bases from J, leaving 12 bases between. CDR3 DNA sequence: TGTGCCAGTAGTATCTCACTGTCCCGCGAGCAGTACTTC. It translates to CASSISLSREQYF.

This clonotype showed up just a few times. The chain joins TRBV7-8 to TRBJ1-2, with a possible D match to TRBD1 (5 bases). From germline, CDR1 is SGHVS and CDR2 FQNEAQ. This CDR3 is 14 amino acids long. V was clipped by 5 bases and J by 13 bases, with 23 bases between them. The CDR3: CASSPLGVLGSSTF. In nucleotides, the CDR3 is TGTGCCAGCAGCCCCTTGGGGGTGTTGGGTTCGTCCACCTTC. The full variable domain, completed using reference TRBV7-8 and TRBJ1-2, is GAGVSQSPRYKVAKRGQDVALRCDPISGHVSLFWYQQALGQGPEFLTYFQNEAQLDKSGLPSDRFFAERPEGSVSTLKIQRTQQEDSAVYLCASSPLGVLGSSTFGSGTRLTVV.